This record looks at one T cell receptor beta chain sequence and its context. The age range of participants was about 18 to 95 years, with residence in approximately 25 US areas. Trimming at V came to 6 bases and at J to 5 bases, leaving 11 bases not matched to a gene. The CDR3 is made up of 15 amino acids. CDR1 SEHNR and CDR2 FQNEAQ come from the germline V gene (reference sequence). TCRdb's copy holds only in-frame clones and misses some; the assay was immunoSEQ multiplex PCR. The table has roughly 200,000 clones, roughly 87% seen once; the top ten hold around a tenth. This sample was included in a study of blood T cell repertoires in COVID-19.

This clonotype originated in a man between 18 and 35 years old with acute COVID-19. The chain employs TRBV7-9 and TRBJ2-5; 8 bases map to TRBD1. Sequencing input: PBMCs or T cells enriched from blood (not recorded which). CDR3 coding DNA: TGTGCCAGCAGAATTACAGGGGGATCTCGGGAGACCCAGTACTTC. The encoded protein is CASRITGGSRETQYF.